This TCR beta chain is drawn from a study of blood T cell repertoires in COVID-19. About the study: The study drew acute and convalescent COVID-19 samples from the United States, Italy and Spain.

Profiled with immunoSEQ multiplex PCR; TCRdb holds only in-frame clones, not every one. The table includes 100,000 to 150,000 clones, roughly 84% detected once. This clone was recorded only once. The specimen was peripheral blood. This clonotype originated in a man aged 55 to 70 with acute or convalescent COVID-19.

The CDR3 reads CASSDRQRSGNTIYF. The CDR3 region has the DNA TGTGCCAGCAGCGACAGGCAGCGGTCTGGAAACACCATATATTTT. This rearrangement joins TRBV5-6 to TRBJ1-3, with D possibly TRBD1 on 6 matching bases. Germline V CDR1 and CDR2: SGHDT, YYEEEE. There are 15 residues in the CDR3. V dropped 4 bases and J dropped 1 base, with 12 bases sitting between them.